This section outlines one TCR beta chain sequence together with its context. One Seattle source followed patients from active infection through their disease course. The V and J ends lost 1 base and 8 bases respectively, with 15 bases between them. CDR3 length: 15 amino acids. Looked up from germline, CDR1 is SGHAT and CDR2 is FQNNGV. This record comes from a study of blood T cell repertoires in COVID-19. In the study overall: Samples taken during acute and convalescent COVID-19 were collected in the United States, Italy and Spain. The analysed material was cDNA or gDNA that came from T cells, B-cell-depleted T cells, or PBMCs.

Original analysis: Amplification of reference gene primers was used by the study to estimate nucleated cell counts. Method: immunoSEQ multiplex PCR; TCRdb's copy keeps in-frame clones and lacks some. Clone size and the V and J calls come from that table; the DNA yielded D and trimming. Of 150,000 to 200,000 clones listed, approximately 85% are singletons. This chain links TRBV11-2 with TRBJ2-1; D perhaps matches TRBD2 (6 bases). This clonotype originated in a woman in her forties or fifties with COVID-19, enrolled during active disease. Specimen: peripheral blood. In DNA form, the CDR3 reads TGTGCCAGCAGCTTAGCTGGGGCGGGCGGGGATGAGCAGTTCTTC. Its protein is CASSLAGAGGDEQFF. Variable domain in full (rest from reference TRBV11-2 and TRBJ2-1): EAGVAQSPRYKIIEKRQSVAFWCNPISGHATLYWYQQILGQGPKLLIQFQNNGVVDDSQLPKDRFSAERLKGVDSTLKIQPAKLEDSAVYLCASSLAGAGGDEQFFGPGTRLTVL.